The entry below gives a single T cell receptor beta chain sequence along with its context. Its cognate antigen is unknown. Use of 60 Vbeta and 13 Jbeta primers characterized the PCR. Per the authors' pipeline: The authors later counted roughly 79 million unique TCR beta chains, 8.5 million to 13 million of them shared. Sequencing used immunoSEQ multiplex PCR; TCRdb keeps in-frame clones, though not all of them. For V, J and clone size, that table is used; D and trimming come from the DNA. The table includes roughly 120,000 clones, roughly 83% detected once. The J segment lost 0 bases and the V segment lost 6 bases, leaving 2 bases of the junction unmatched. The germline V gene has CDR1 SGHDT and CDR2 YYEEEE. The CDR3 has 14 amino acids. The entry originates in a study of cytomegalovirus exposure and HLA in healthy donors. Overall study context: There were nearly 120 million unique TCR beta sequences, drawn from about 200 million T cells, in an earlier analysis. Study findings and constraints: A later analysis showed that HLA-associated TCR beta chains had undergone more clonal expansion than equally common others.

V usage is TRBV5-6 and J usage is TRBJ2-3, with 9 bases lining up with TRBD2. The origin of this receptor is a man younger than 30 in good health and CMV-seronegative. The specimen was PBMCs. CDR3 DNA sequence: TGTGCCAGCACTAGCGGGACTAGCACAGATACGCAGTATTTT. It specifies CASTSGTSTDTQYF. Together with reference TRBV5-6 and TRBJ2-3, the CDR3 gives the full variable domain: DAGVTQSPTHLIKTRGQQVTLRCSPKSGHDTVSWYQQALGQGPQFIFQYYEEEERQRGNFPDRFSGHQFPNYSSELNVNALLLGDSALYLCASTSGTSTDTQYFGPGTRLTVL.